This T cell receptor beta chain is drawn from a study of blood T cell repertoires in COVID-19. Turning to the study itself: Nucleic acid was either cDNA or gDNA, and it came from T cells, B-cell-depleted T cells, or PBMCs.

This clone was seen a single time. V lost 0 bases to trimming and J lost 4 bases; unmatched junction nucleotides: 0. Germline V lookup: CDR1 LNHNV, CDR2 YYDKDF (reference sequence). This CDR3 spans 14 amino acids. Original processing methods: The authors estimated nucleated cell counts from reference gene primer amplification. Clones were sequenced by immunoSEQ multiplex PCR, and TCRdb holds only the in-frame ones, with some missing. That table supplies the V and J calls and clone size; D and trimming were determined from the DNA. The data show 250,000 to 300,000 clones, approximately 90% seen once. The receptor comes from a woman aged 25 to 39 with COVID-19, enrolled during active disease. This sequence joins TRBV15 and TRBJ1-5; the match to TRBD1 covers 7 bases. The sequencing input was peripheral blood. The DNA of the CDR3 is TGTGCCACCAGCAGAGAGGACAGGAATCAGCCCCAGCATTTT. The encoded protein is CATSREDRNQPQHF.